This T cell receptor (beta chain) was identified during a study of cytomegalovirus exposure and HLA in healthy donors. General observations from the study: With high specificity and sensitivity, the classifier reportedly diagnosed cytomegalovirus status. Within the data, a cluster of highly shared sequence variants was likely a sequencing artifact.

Of note for this clone: Its antigen is not identified.

Everyone who donated was a healthy bone marrow donor. The PCR employed 60 Vbeta primers together with 13 Jbeta primers. Sequenced by immunoSEQ multiplex PCR; TCRdb stores in-frame clones only, minus some. The sample records 75,000 to 100,000 clones, around 77% being singletons. The source is a man between 25 and 39 years old in good health and CMV-seronegative. Sequencing was done on a sample of PBMCs.

The CDR3 DNA is TGCGCCAGCAGTATGACTAGCGGTACAGATACGCAGTATTTT. Protein sequence: CASSMTSGTDTQYF. The chain joins TRBV5-1 to TRBJ2-3; TRBD2 matches 9 bases. CDR1 SGHRS and CDR2 YFSETQ come from the germline V gene. V lost 5 bases and J lost 3; bases outside the gene matches: 4. The CDR3 loop spans 14 amino acids.